The T cell receptor beta chain under discussion was sequenced for a study of regulatory T cells in long-lasting Graves disease. CDR3 regions were amplified by Arm-PCR using iRepertoire HTBI primers to build TCR beta libraries. MiXCR, applied by TCRdb to the multiplex PCR reads, yields one record per CDR3 protein. The sample yields under 500,000 distinct CDR3 sequences, about a fifth seen once. Germline assignment: CDR1 MNHNS and CDR2 SASEGT. The length of the CDR3 is 15 residues. V lost 6 bases and J lost 8; bases outside the gene matches: 7. Broader study findings: TCR diversity was lower in persistent Graves' patients than in newly diagnosed ones.

This clonotype has a handful of counts. What it binds is not known. Time point defined: persistent/refractory GD, antithyroid drugs over 5 years with positive TRAb. PBMC-derived RNA was used for the TCR library. The source was peripheral blood mononuclear cells (PBMCs), collected when the disease was refractory, from a patient treated with antithyroid drugs. J is TRBJ1-6 and V is TRBV6-1; 10 nucleotides align to TRBD1. The receptor's source is a female donor with Graves disease. CDR3 DNA sequence: TGTGCCAGCAGATCGACAGGGGGCGATTATTCACCCCTCCACTTT. Its translation is CASRSTGGDYSPLHF.